Listed below are T cell receptor beta chains from one sample, sequenced in a study of blood T cell repertoires in COVID-19. Measured with immunoSEQ multiplex PCR; TCRdb has only the in-frame clones, and not every one. This sample carries around 130,000 clones, just under 85% of them seen once, and the ten largest clones take about 15%. What was sequenced was peripheral blood. These receptors were obtained from a woman aged 50 to 65 with acute or convalescent COVID-19. Each CDR3 is given with its conserved first and last residue.

v_call: TRBV6-5; cdr3_aa: CASGQLSTDTQYF
v_call: TRBV5-1; cdr3_aa: CASSWDYTGSNTEAFF
v_call: TRBV3-1/TRBV3-2; cdr3_aa: CASSLRDEQYF
v_call: TRBV6-1; cdr3_aa: CASSGQQGSGNSPLHF
v_call: TRBV19; cdr3_aa: CASRKLGGASSSTDTQYF
v_call: TRBV19; cdr3_aa: CASTSSAGGFGTEAFF
v_call: TRBV29-1; cdr3_aa: CSAGGGQGAYEQYF
v_call: TRBV10-2; cdr3_aa: CATLEGGLSSYEQYF
v_call: TRBV6-7; cdr3_aa: CASSPGGPGTTDQETQYF
v_call: TRBV6-5; cdr3_aa: CASTRTTGEVYGYTF
v_call: TRBV27; cdr3_aa: CASWGLNYGYTF
v_call: TRBV4-2; cdr3_aa: CASSQEGQGGEKLFF
v_call: TRBV5-1; cdr3_aa: CASRETGFGLGTEAFF
v_call: TRBV28; cdr3_aa: CASSTSSFLAGERGDTQYF
v_call: TRBV11-2; cdr3_aa: CASSGGQGYGYTF
v_call: TRBV7-3; cdr3_aa: CASSQSVSTDTQYF
v_call: TRBV19; cdr3_aa: CASISPGGQPQHF
v_call: TRBV30; cdr3_aa: CAWNQRSTDTQYF
v_call: TRBV19; cdr3_aa: CASSRKVAGRTDTQYF
v_call: TRBV6-9; cdr3_aa: CASSYGTEPEAFF
v_call: TRBV6-1; cdr3_aa: CASSERGAGEKLFF
v_call: TRBV6-1; cdr3_aa: CASSESGWGQRNTEAFF
v_call: TRBV21-1; cdr3_aa: CASSKGQGCYGYTF
v_call: TRBV6-5; cdr3_aa: CASSAWTGEWFF
v_call: TRBV7-7; cdr3_aa: CASSPTSGANVLTF
v_call: TRBV5-1; cdr3_aa: CASSPTDDRATEAFF
v_call: TRBV19; cdr3_aa: CASSTRTATNEKLFF
v_call: TRBV29-1; cdr3_aa: CSVSVLNTEAFF
v_call: TRBV6-5; cdr3_aa: CASSREVGTNEKLFF
v_call: TRBV6-5; cdr3_aa: CASRLAGGNYEQYF
v_call: TRBV6-4; cdr3_aa: CASNFPSRQGGSGDTEAFF
v_call: TRBV24-1; cdr3_aa: CATESGETQYF
v_call: TRBV2; cdr3_aa: CASSEEGNLGTEAFF
v_call: TRBV19; cdr3_aa: CASSMSRQAFLTSSGNTIYF
v_call: TRBV19; cdr3_aa: CASSRQVNYGYTF
v_call: TRBV6-1; cdr3_aa: CASSASPGQNNYGYTF
v_call: TRBV6-5; cdr3_aa: CASSPPGQGNIQYF
v_call: TRBV7-9; cdr3_aa: CASIFPGHLNTGELFF
v_call: TRBV5-1; cdr3_aa: CASSPGQGAVRYGYTF
v_call: TRBV29-1; cdr3_aa: CSVGGGGATNYGYTF
v_call: TRBV19; cdr3_aa: CASSIDRGGLGNQPQHF
v_call: TRBV24-1; cdr3_aa: CATSDASTSGGLQFF
v_call: TRBV2; cdr3_aa: CASLGPSGDSPLHF
v_call: TRBV6-6; cdr3_aa: CASSKPRQGAYGYTF
v_call: TRBV27; cdr3_aa: CASSPYRSDTQYF
v_call: TRBV19; cdr3_aa: CASTGQGTTEAFF
v_call: TRBV27; cdr3_aa: CASRPGASYEQYF
v_call: TRBV19; cdr3_aa: CASSRQGGYGYTF
v_call: TRBV10-1; cdr3_aa: CASSADWNTEAFF
v_call: TRBV11-2; cdr3_aa: CASSPGRGNSPLHF
v_call: TRBV24-1; cdr3_aa: CATSSRRDSVADTQYF
v_call: TRBV6-2/TRBV6-3; cdr3_aa: CASSPRRDNYGYTF
v_call: TRBV28; cdr3_aa: CASSFRGSLYQPQHF
v_call: TRBV5-1; cdr3_aa: CASSLVLAGLTEQFF
v_call: TRBV30; cdr3_aa: CACTLRGGQGVAIGYTF
v_call: TRBV15; cdr3_aa: CATSRQVLGGNTIYF
v_call: TRBV27; cdr3_aa: CASSSLGGGRRNEQFF
v_call: TRBV2; cdr3_aa: CASRTSGGLKIADTQYF
v_call: TRBV18; cdr3_aa: CASSPLATAFYEQYF
v_call: TRBV2; cdr3_aa: CASAYRGGTEAFF